The clone carrying this TCR beta chain was detected once. Its specificity is not known. Given a much more abundant clone one base away, this may be a read error. Here the CDR3 omits its conserved ending phenylalanine or tryptophan, so a read error is the likely source. V lost 6 bases and J lost 4, with 12 bases in between. Germline loops: CDR1 SNHLY, CDR2 FYNNEI. The CDR3 has 13 residues. It was RNA transcripts that yielded the amplified TCR beta CDR3 regions. HTBI primers were the set used in a first-round RT-PCR of the TCR CDR3. TCRdb re-analysed the multiplex PCR reads in MiXCR, keeping a single row per CDR3 protein. The sample yields 600,000 to 700,000 distinct CDR3 sequences, over 40% seen once. A patient was excluded if there was uncontrolled infection, other autoimmune disease, pregnancy or lactation. Every diagnosis used clinical symptoms, serum thyroxine and TRAb, thyroid ultrasound and orbital computed tomography.

The sample is drawn from a study of T cells in Graves' hyperthyroidism and ophthalmopathy. General study findings and limits: Most clonotypes expanded in the thyroid (above 0.001) were also present in blood. Stable hyperthyroidism was told apart from ophthalmopathy by a model built on 13 V-J features.

This receptor was taken from an adult man with Graves' disease, either hyperthyroidism or ophthalmopathy (not recorded which). Input material: peripheral blood or thyroid tissue (not recorded which). The chain uses TRBV2 and TRBJ1-1; D remains ambiguous. CDR3 protein: CASSVRVGTEAFV. In DNA, the CDR3 is TGTGCCAGCAGCGTAAGGGTTGGCACTGAAGCTTTCGTT.